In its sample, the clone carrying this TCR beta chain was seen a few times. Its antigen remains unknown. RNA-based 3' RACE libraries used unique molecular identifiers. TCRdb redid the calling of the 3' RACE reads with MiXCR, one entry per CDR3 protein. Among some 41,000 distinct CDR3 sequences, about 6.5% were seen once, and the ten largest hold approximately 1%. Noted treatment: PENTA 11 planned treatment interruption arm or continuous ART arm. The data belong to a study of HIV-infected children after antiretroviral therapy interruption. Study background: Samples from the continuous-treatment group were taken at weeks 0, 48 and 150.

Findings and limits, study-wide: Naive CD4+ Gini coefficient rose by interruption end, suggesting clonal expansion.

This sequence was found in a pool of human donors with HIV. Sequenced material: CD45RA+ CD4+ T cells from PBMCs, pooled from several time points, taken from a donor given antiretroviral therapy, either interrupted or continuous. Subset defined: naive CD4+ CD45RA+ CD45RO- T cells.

The CDR3 loop reads CSAQGTSGQETQYF. The CDR3 nucleotides read TGCAGTGCCCAAGGGACTAGCGGCCAAGAGACCCAGTACTTC. The chain recombines TRBV20-1 with TRBJ2-5; 11 bases are shared with TRBD2. Germline CDR1 DFQATT, CDR2 SNEGSKA (reference sequence). The V and J ends lost 6 bases and 1 base, in that order; junction bases with no gene match: 4. CDR3 length: 14 amino acids.